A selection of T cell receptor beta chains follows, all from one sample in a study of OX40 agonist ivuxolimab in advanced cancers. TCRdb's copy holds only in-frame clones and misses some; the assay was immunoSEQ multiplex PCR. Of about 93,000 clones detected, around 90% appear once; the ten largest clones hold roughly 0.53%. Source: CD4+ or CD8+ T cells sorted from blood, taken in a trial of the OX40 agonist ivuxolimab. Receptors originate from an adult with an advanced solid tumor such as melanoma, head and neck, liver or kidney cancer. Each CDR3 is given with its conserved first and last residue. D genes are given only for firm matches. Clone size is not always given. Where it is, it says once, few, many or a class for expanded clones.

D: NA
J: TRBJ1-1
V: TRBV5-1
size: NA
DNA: TGCGCCAGCAGCTTGGCCCCGGGTAGGGACACTGAAGCTTTCTTT
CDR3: CASSLAPGRDTEAFF

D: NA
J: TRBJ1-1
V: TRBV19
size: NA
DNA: TGTGCCAGTAGCCGGAGGGAGGTCGCTGAAGCTTTCTTT
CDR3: CASSRREVAEAFF

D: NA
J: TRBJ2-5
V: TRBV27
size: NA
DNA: TGTGCCAGCAGTTTCAGGGGCGGGCAAGAGACCCAGTACTTC
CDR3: CASSFRGGQETQYF

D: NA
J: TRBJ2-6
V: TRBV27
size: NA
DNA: TGTGCCAGCAGTTTGGACTCTGGGGCCAACGTCCTGACTTTC
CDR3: CASSLDSGANVLTF

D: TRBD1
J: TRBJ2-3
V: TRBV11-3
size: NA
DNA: TGTGCCAGCAGCGGGACAGGCACAGATACGCAGTATTTT
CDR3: CASSGTGTDTQYF

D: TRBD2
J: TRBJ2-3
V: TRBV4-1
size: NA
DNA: TGCGCCAGCAGTCGAACATTTAGCGGGAATACTGATACGCAGTATTTT
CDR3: CASSRTFSGNTDTQYF

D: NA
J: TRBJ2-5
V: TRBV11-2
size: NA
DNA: TGTGCCAGCAGCCTAGGACGGGGGGAGACCCAGTACTTC
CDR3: CASSLGRGETQYF

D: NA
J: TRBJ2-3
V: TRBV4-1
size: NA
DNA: TGCGCCAGCAGCCAAGATCGGACACGCACAGATACGCAGTATTTT
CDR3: CASSQDRTRTDTQYF

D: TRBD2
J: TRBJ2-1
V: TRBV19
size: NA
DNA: TGTGCCAGTAGAGTTAGCGGGAGTGGGTATGAGCAGTTCTTC
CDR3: CASRVSGSGYEQFF

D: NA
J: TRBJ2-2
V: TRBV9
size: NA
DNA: TGTGCCAGCAGCGTAGCTGTCAACGGGGAGCTGTTTTTT
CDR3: CASSVAVNGELFF

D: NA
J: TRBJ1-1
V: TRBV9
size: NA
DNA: TGTGCCAGCAGCGTGGGACGGATGAACACTGAAGCTTTCTTT
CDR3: CASSVGRMNTEAFF

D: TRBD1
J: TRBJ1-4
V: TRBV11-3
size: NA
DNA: TGTGCCAGCACAGGGGGGAGTAATGAAAAACTGTTTTTT
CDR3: CASTGGSNEKLFF

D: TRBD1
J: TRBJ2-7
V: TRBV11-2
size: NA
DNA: TGTGCCAGCAGCTTGGTTCCGACAGGGGTTAACGAGCAGTACTTC
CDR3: CASSLVPTGVNEQYF

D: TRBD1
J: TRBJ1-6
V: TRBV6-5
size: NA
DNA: TGTGCCAGCAGTTACTCGACAGGGGTTAATTCACCCCTCCACTTT
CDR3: CASSYSTGVNSPLHF

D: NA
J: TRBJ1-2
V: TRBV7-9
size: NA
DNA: TGTGCCAGCAGCTTAGACGGTAACTATGGCTACACCTTC
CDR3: CASSLDGNYGYTF

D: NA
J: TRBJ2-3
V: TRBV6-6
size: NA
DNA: TGTGCCAGCAGTTACTCTGTCCCCACAGATACGCAGTATTTT
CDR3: CASSYSVPTDTQYF

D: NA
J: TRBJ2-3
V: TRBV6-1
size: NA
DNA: TGTGCCAGCAGTGAAGTTTGGAGGGGAGGAGATACGCAGTATTTT
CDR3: CASSEVWRGGDTQYF

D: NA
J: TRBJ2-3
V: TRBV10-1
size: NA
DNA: TGCGCCAGCAGTGAAAAACGCGCGGGTACGCAGTATTTT
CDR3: CASSEKRAGTQYF

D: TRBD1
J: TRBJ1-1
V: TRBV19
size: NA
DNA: TGTGCCAGTTCGGGACAGGAGTACACTGAAGCTTTCTTT
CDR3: CASSGQEYTEAFF

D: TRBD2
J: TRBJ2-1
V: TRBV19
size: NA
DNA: TGTGCCAGTAGTTCCCGGACTAGCGGGAGGGATTGGAATGAGCAGTTCTTC
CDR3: CASSSRTSGRDWNEQFF

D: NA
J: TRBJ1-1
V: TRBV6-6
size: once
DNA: TGTGCCAGCAGATACCGAGGGCTGGACACTGAAGCTTTCTTT
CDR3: CASRYRGLDTEAFF

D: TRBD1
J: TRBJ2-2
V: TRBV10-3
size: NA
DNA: TGTGCCGGGGGCAGGGGGCTTCACTTAAACACCGGGGAGCTGTTTTTT
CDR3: CAGGRGLHLNTGELFF

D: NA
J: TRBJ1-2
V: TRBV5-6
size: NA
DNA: TGTGCCAGCAGCTTGGGAAAAATGAACTATGGCTACACCTTC
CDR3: CASSLGKMNYGYTF

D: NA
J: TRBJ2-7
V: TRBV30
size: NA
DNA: TGTGCCTGGAGCCCCGATTGGACGCAAACCCTGTACTTC
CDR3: CAWSPDWTQTLYF

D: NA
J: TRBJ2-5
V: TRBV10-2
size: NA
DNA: TGCGCCAGCAGTGAGGTCGCACAGGTGCAAGAGACCCAGTACTTC
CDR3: CASSEVAQVQETQYF

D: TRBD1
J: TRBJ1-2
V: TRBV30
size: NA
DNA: TGTGCCTGGAGTCCCCAGGGGGGCTATGGCTACACCTTC
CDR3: CAWSPQGGYGYTF